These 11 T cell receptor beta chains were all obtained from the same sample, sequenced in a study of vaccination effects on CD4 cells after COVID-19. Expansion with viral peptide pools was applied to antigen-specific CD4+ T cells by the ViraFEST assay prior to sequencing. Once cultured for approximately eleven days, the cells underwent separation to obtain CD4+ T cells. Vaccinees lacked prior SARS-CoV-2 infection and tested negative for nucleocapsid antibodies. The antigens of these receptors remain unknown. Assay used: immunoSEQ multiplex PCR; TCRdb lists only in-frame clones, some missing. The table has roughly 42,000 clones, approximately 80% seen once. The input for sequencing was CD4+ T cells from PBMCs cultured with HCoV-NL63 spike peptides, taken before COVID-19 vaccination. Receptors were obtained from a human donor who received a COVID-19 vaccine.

The CDR3 loop reads CASSNTGTTPQETQYF. The CDR3 nucleotides read TGTGCCAGCAGCAATACCGGGACAACACCCCAAGAGACCCAGTACTTC. This sequence joins TRBV9 and TRBJ2-5; perhaps TRBD1 as D (6 bases). Trimming stripped 4 bases from V and 1 base from J, with 17 bases between. CDR1 is SGDLS, CDR2 YYNGEE, per germline. The CDR3 runs to 16 residues.

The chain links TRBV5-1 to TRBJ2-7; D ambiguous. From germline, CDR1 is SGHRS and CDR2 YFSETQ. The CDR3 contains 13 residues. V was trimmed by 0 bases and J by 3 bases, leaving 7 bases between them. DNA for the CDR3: TGCGCCAGCAGCTTGGGCAGAAGCTACGAGCAGTACGTC. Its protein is CASSLGRSYEQYV.

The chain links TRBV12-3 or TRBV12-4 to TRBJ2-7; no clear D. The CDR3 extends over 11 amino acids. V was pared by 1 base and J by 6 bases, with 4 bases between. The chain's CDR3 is CASSLGGEQYV. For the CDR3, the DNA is TGTGCCAGCAGTTTAGGGGGCGAGCAGTACGTC.

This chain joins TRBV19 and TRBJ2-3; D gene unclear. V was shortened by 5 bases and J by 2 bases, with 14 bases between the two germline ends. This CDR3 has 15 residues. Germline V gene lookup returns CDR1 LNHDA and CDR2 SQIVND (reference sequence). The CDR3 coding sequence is TGTGCCAGTAGTTCCCGGGCGCAGGCCACAGATACGCAGTATTTT. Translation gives CASSSRAQATDTQYF.

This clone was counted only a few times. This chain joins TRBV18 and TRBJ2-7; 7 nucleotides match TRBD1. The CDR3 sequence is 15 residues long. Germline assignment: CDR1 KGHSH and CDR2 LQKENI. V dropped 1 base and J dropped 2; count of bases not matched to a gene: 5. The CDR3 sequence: CASSPQNRGPYEQYV. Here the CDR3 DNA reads TGTGCCAGCTCACCACAAAACAGGGGCCCCTACGAGCAGTACGTC.

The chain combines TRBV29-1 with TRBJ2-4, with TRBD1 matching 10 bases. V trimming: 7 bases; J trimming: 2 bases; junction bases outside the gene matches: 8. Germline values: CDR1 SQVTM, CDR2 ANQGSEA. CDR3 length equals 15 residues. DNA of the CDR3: TGCAGCGCGCTGGACAGGGGGATGACCAAAAACATTCAGTACTTC. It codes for CSALDRGMTKNIQYF. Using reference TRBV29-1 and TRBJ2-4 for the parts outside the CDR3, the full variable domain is SAVISQKPSRDICQRGTSLTIQCQVDSQVTMMFWYRQQPGQSLTLIATANQGSEATYESGFVIDKFPISRPNLTFSTLTVSNMSPEDSSIYLCSALDRGMTKNIQYFGAGTRLSVL.

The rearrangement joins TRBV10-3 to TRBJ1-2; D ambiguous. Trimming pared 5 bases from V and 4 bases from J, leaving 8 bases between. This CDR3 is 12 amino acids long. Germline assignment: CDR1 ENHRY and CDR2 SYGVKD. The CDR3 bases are TGTGCCATCAGTCCTGATCTCTATGGCTACACCTTC. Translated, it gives CAISPDLYGYTF.

The DNA of the CDR3 is TGTGCCAGCAGTTCAACTGGGGCCAACGTCCTGACTTTC. Translation gives CASSSTGANVLTF. The gene calls are TRBV12-3 or TRBV12-4 and TRBJ2-6; no clear D. This CDR3 has 13 residues. The V end was cut by 4 bases, the J end by 2 bases, with 3 bases between.

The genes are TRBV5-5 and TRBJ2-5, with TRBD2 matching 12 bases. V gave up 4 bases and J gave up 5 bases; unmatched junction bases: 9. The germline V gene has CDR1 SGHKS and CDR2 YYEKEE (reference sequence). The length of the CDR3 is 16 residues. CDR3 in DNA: TGTGCCAGCAGCGCGTCTCTAGCGGGGGGGCGTGAGACCCAGTACTTC. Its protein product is CASSASLAGGRETQYF.

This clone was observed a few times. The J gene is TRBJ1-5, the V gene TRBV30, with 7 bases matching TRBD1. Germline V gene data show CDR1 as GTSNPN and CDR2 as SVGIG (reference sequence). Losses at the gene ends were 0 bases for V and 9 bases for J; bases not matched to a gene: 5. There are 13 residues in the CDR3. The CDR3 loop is CAWSVKGARPQHF. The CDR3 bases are TGTGCCTGGAGTGTTAAGGGGGCAAGGCCCCAGCATTTT.

The CDR3 nucleotides read TGCGCCAGCAGTAATTTTCAGGGTCCCGGGGAGCTGTTTTTT. Translation: CASSNFQGPGELFF. This chain uses TRBV10-1 with TRBJ2-2, with D perhaps TRBD1 (5 bases). V lost 5 bases and J lost 6, with 13 bases in between. CDR3 size: 14 residues. In germline, CDR1 is WNHNN, CDR2 SYGVQD (reference sequence).